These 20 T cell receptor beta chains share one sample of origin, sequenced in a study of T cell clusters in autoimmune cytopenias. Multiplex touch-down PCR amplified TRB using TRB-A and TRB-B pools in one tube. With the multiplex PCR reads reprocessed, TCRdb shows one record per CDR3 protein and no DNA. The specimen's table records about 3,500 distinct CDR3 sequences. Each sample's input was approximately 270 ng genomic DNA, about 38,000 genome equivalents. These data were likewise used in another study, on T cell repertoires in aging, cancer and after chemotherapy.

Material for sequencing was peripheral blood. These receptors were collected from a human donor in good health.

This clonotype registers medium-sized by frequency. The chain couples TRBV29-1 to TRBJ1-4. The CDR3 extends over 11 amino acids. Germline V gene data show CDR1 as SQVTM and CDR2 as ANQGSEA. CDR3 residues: CSVRWGEKLFF.

CDR3 amino acids: CASSPGQGHKNTEAFF. The genes are TRBV5-6 and TRBJ1-1; the TCRdb call, TRBD1, lacks DNA for checking. This CDR3 has 16 amino acids. The germline CDR1 and CDR2 sequences are SGHDT and YYEEEE.

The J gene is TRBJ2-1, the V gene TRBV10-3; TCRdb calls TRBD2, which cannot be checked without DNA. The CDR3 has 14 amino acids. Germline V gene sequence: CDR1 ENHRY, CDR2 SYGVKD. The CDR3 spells CAISGTSGYNEQFF.

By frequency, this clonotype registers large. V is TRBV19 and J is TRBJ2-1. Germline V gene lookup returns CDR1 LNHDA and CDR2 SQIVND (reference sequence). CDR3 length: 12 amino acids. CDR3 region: CASSNGYNEQFF.

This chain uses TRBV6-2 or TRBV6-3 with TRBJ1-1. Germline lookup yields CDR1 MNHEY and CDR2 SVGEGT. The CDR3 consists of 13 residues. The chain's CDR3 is CASNPDGRVEAFF.

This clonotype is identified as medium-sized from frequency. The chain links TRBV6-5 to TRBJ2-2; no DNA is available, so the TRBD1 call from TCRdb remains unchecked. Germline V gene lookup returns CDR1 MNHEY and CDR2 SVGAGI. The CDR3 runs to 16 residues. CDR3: CASSYYPNPGLGELFF.

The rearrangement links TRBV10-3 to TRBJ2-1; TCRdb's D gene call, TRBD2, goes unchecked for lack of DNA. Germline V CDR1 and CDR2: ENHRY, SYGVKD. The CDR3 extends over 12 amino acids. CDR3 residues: CAISLSGSLQFF.

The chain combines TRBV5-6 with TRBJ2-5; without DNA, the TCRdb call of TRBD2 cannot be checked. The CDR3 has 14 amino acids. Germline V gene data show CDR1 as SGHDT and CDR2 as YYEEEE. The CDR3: CASDGTRVQETQYF.

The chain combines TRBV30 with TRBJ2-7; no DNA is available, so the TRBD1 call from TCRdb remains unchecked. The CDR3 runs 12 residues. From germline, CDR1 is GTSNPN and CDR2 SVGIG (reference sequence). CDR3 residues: CAWSAGGYEQYF. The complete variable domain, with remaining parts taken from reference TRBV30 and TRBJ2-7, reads SQTIHQWPATLVQPVGSPLSLECTVEGTSNPNLYWYRQAAGRGLQLLFYSVGIGQISSEVPQNLSASRPQDRQFILSSKKLLLSDSGFYLCAWSAGGYEQYFGPGTRLTVT.

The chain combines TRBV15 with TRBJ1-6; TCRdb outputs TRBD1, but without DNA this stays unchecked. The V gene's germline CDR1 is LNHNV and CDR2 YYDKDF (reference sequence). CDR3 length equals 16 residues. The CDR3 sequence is CATSRDRAGETAPLHF.

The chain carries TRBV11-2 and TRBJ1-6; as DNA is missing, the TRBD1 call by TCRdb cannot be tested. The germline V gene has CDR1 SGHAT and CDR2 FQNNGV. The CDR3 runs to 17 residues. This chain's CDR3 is CASSRSGTGGNNSPLHF. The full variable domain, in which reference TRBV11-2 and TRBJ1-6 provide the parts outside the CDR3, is EAGVAQSPRYKIIEKRQSVAFWCNPISGHATLYWYQQILGQGPKLLIQFQNNGVVDDSQLPKDRFSAERLKGVDSTLKIQPAKLEDSAVYLCASSRSGTGGNNSPLHFGNGTRLTVT.

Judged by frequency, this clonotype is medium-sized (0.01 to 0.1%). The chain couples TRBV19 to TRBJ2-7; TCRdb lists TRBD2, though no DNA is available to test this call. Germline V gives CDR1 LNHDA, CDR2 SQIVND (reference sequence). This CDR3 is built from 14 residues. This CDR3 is CASKRRESSYEQYF.

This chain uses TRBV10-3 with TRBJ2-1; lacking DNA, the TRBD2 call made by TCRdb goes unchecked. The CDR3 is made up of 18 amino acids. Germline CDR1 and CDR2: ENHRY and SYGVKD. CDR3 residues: CAISEFASGTSGNNEQFF.

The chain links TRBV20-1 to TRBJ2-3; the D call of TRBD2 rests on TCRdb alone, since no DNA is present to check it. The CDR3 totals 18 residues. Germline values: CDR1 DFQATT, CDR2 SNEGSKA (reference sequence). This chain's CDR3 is CSARRLAGFSGETDTQYF.

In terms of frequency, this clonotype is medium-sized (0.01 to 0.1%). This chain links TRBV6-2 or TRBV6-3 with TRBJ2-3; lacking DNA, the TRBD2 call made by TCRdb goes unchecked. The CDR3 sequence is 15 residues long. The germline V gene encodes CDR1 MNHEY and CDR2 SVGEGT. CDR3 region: CASSLADSSTDTQYF.

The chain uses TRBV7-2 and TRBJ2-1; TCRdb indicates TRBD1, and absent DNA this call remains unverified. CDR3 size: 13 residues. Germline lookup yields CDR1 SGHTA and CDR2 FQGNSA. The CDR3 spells CASAAGVFDEQFF.

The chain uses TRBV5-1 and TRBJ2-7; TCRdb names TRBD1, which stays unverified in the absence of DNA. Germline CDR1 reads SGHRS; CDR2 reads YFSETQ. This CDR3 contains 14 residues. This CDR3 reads CASSLTDRIYEQYF.

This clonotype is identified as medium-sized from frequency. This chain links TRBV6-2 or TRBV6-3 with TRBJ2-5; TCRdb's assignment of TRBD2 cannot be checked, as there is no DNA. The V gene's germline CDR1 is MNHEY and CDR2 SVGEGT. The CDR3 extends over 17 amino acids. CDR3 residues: CASRRTTSGRAGETQYF.

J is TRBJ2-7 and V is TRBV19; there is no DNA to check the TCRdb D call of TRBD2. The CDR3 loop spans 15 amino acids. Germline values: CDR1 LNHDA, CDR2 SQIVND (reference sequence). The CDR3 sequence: CASSEGLAGLYEQYF.

CDR3 sequence reads: CASSIGQGPNYGYTF. This chain joins TRBV7-2 and TRBJ1-2; TCRdb designates TRBD1, a call that cannot be tested without DNA. The CDR3 spans 15 residues. The germline CDR1 and CDR2 sequences are SGHTA and FQGNSA.